Following are 27 T cell receptor beta chains from one sample sequenced in a study of cytomegalovirus exposure and HLA in healthy donors. PCR used 60 Vbeta primers and 13 Jbeta primers. The assay was immunoSEQ multiplex PCR, and TCRdb's table has in-frame clones only and misses some. The table shows about 150,000 clones, with approximately 61% occurring only once. The sequencing sample was made of PBMCs. All receptors come from a woman in her forties in good health and CMV-seronegative.

This clone is a singleton in its sample. The chain has TRBV5-1 and TRBJ1-4, with TRBD1 matching 7 bases. Per the germline V gene, CDR1 is SGHRS and CDR2 is YFSETQ. This CDR3 is built from 14 residues. The V gene end was trimmed by 7 bases and the J gene end by 6 bases; junction bases not matched to a gene: 9. The CDR3 DNA reads TGCGCCAGCGGCCGACAGGGCCAGGATGAAAAACTGTTTTTT. Encoded protein: CASGRQGQDEKLFF.

This clone was observed a handful of times. The chain carries TRBV4-1 and TRBJ1-1; a possible D gene is TRBD1 (5 bases). CDR3 length: 15 residues. Trimming shortened V by 0 bases and J by 2 bases, and 10 bases separated the two germline ends. Germline V gene data show CDR1 as MGHRA and CDR2 as YSYEKL. The CDR3 bases are TGCGCCAGCAGCCAAGATCGGGGGACCAACACTGAAGCTTTCTTT. Translation gives CASSQDRGTNTEAFF.

The chain has TRBV5-1 and TRBJ1-2; tentatively, D is TRBD1 (6 bases). The V and J ends lost 0 bases and 8 bases respectively, with 11 bases between them. CDR3 length equals 13 residues. CDR1 and CDR2 (germline): SGHRS, YFSETQ. The CDR3 coding sequence is TGCGCCAGCAGCTTGGGGGCAGGGGAAGGCTACACCTTC. It specifies CASSLGAGEGYTF. Combining the CDR3 with reference TRBV5-1 and TRBJ1-2 gives the whole variable domain KAGVTQTPRYLIKTRGQQVTLSCSPISGHRSVSWYQQTPGQGLQFLFEYFSETQRNKGNFPGRFSGRQFSNSRSEMNVSTLELGDSALYLCASSLGAGEGYTFGSGTRLTVV.

CDR3 protein: CASSFNPGVSEAFF. The CDR3 DNA follows: TGTGCCAGCAGTTTCAACCCAGGGGTTTCTGAAGCTTTCTTT. The V gene is TRBV27, the J gene TRBJ1-1; a weak D match, TRBD1 (6 bases). Trimming pared 3 bases from V and 6 bases from J, leaving 14 bases between. The germline CDR1 and CDR2 sequences are MNHEY and SMNVEV (reference sequence). The CDR3 covers 14 residues.

The table lists this clone with a few counts. The chain recombines TRBV7-9 with TRBJ1-6, with 7 bases that match TRBD1. The V segment lost 2 bases and the J segment 10 bases; nucleotides outside the gene matches: 5. Germline V gene data show CDR1 as SEHNR and CDR2 as FQNEAQ (reference sequence). CDR3 length: 14 residues. The CDR3 spells CASSLSGGWSPLHF. The CDR3 DNA reads as TGTGCCAGCAGCTTATCAGGGGGTTGGTCACCCCTCCACTTT.

The chain is built from TRBV6-5 and TRBJ2-1; 8 nucleotides agree with TRBD1. The CDR3 has 14 amino acids. Germline V gene sequence: CDR1 MNHEY, CDR2 SVGAGI. After removal of 6 bases from V and 2 bases from J, the junction contained 3 bases not matched to a gene. Written as DNA, the CDR3 is TGTGCCAGCAGACCGGGACAGGCCTACAATGAGCAGTTCTTC. The encoded protein is CASRPGQAYNEQFF.

The gene calls are TRBV19 and TRBJ1-5; weak D call: TRBD1 (6 bases). CDR3 length: 18 amino acids. CDR1 is LNHDA and CDR2 is SQIVND in the germline V gene (reference sequence). The V and J ends lost 9 bases and 3 bases respectively, with 27 bases between them. The chain's CDR3 is CASSANTRGTGNNQPQHF. DNA of the CDR3: TGTGCCAGCTCCGCCAACACCAGGGGAACTGGGAACAATCAGCCCCAGCATTTT. The full variable domain, its missing parts supplied by reference TRBV19 and TRBJ1-5, is DGGITQSPKYLFRKEGQNVTLSCEQNLNHDAMYWYRQDPGQGLRLIYYSQIVNDFQKGDIAEGYSVSREKKESFPLTVTSAQKNPTAFYLCASSANTRGTGNNQPQHFGDGTRLSIL.

The chain links TRBV28 to TRBJ1-3; 10 bases agree with TRBD1. The CDR3 extends over 13 amino acids. Germline trimming cut 7 bases from V and 5 bases from J; bases unmatched to any gene: 2. CDR1 and CDR2 (germline): MDHEN, SYDVKM. The CDR3 nucleotides are TGTGCCAGCAAGGACAGGGGGAGAAACACCATATATTTT. This encodes CASKDRGRNTIYF.

This chain links TRBV4-1 with TRBJ2-7; TRBD1 aligns across 8 bases. Germline trimming cut 4 bases from V and 2 bases from J; bases unmatched to any gene: 4. The germline CDR1 and CDR2 sequences are MGHRA and YSYEKL. The CDR3 is made up of 14 amino acids. In nucleotides, the CDR3 is TGCGCCAGCAGCCCTCGGGACAGGCCCTACGAGCAGTACTTC. Its translation: CASSPRDRPYEQYF.

The chain combines TRBV13 with TRBJ2-2; D uncertain. With 4 bases removed from V and 1 base from J, the gap between germline ends came to 4 bases. Per germline, CDR1 PRHDT and CDR2 FYEKMQ (reference sequence). The CDR3 spans 13 residues. This CDR3 is CASSWRNTGELFF. The DNA of the CDR3 is TGTGCCAGCAGCTGGAGGAACACCGGGGAGCTGTTTTTT. The full variable domain, with the rest looked up from reference TRBV13 and TRBJ2-2, is AAGVIQSPRHLIKEKRETATLKCYPIPRHDTVYWYQQGPGQDPQFLISFYEKMQSDKGSIPDRFSAQQFSDYHSELNMSSLELGDSALYFCASSWRNTGELFFGEGSRLTVL.

This clone turned up a few times. The V gene is TRBV7-9, the J gene TRBJ2-7, with TRBD1 matching over 8 bases. The CDR3 has 15 residues. The germline V gene has CDR1 SEHNR and CDR2 FQNEAQ (reference sequence). With V trimmed by 1 base and J by 2 bases, 4 bases remained unmatched. The CDR3 DNA reads as TGTGCCAGCAGCTTAGGGCAGGGGGCCGCCTACGAGCAGTACTTC. Translated: CASSLGQGAAYEQYF.

V is TRBV5-1 and J is TRBJ1-1, with 7 bases identical to TRBD1. The CDR3 loop spans 15 amino acids. V trimming: 0 bases; J trimming: 0 bases; junction bases outside the gene matches: 2. The germline V gene encodes CDR1 SGHRS and CDR2 YFSETQ. The CDR3 is CASSLADRMNTEAFF. In DNA, the CDR3 is TGCGCCAGCAGCTTGGCGGACAGGATGAACACTGAAGCTTTCTTT.

In its sample, this clone was seen a few times. V is TRBV7-9 and J is TRBJ1-5; no clear D. CDR1 and CDR2 (germline): SEHNR, FQNEAQ (reference sequence). This CDR3 has 16 amino acids. V was shortened by 1 base and J by 1 base, with 11 bases between the two germline ends. CDR3 nucleotides: TGTGCCAGCAGCTTAGAGGAGGGAGCAAGCAATCAGCCCCAGCATTTT. Amino acid sequence: CASSLEEGASNQPQHF. The entire variable domain, with the rest obtained from reference TRBV7-9 and TRBJ1-5, is as follows: DTGVSQNPRHKITKRGQNVTFRCDPISEHNRLYWYRQTLGQGPEFLTYFQNEAQLEKSRLLSDRFSAERPKGSFSTLEIQRTEQGDSAMYLCASSLEEGASNQPQHFGDGTRLSIL.

This clone was seen only once. The chain links TRBV28 to TRBJ2-7, with D perhaps matching TRBD2 (6 bases). The germline V gene has CDR1 MDHEN and CDR2 SYDVKM. The CDR3 sequence is 14 residues long. V dropped 7 bases and J dropped 1 base, with 14 bases sitting between them. Here the CDR3 reads CASTPGGVSYEQYF. The CDR3 coding sequence is TGTGCCAGCACCCCCGGCGGGGTTTCCTACGAGCAGTACTTC.

The chain couples TRBV18 to TRBJ1-1; D call uncertain. The CDR3 runs 15 residues. Trimming took off 2 bases at V and 4 bases at J, with 14 bases between the two ends. Germline V lookup: CDR1 KGHSH, CDR2 LQKENI. The CDR3 coding sequence is TGTGCCAGCTCACCAAGAGTAATAGTTACCACTGAAGCTTTCTTT. Protein: CASSPRVIVTTEAFF.

V and J are TRBV5-4 and TRBJ2-7; a weak D match, TRBD2 (5 bases). The CDR3 totals 14 residues. V shed 1 base and J shed 4 bases, with 12 bases lying between them. CDR1 is SGHNT and CDR2 is YYREEE in the germline V gene (reference sequence). CDR3 loop: CASSLIGGGYEQYF. In nucleotides, the CDR3 is TGTGCCAGCAGCTTGATTGGAGGAGGATACGAGCAGTACTTC.

The chain recombines TRBV7-6 with TRBJ1-4; 7 nucleotides agree with TRBD1. Trimming cost V 0 bases and J 8 bases; bases outside gene matches: 15. This CDR3 has 18 residues. Germline V gene data show CDR1 as SGHVS and CDR2 as FNYEAQ. CDR3 residues: CASSLARVPTRTGEKLFF. The CDR3 nucleotides are TGTGCCAGCAGCTTAGCGCGTGTTCCCACCCGGACAGGCGAAAAACTGTTTTTT. The variable domain in full, with the rest retrieved from reference TRBV7-6 and TRBJ1-4, is GAGVSQSPRYKVTKRGQDVALRCDPISGHVSLYWYRQALGQGPEFLTYFNYEAQQDKSGLPNDRFSAERPEGSISTLTIQRTEQRDSAMYRCASSLARVPTRTGEKLFFGSGTQLSVL.

The J gene is TRBJ1-2, the V gene TRBV6-1, with D hard to call. Trimming stripped 0 bases from V and 4 bases from J, with 9 bases between. CDR3 size: 14 residues. Germline CDR1 reads MNHNS; CDR2 reads SASEGT. Here the CDR3 reads CASSEAVASYGYTF. The CDR3 nucleotides are TGTGCCAGCAGTGAAGCTGTCGCGTCCTATGGCTACACCTTC.

This clone was seen once. The genes are TRBV10-3 and TRBJ2-5, with a tentative D call TRBD1 (6 bases). Between the trimmed V and J ends, which lost 6 bases and 4 bases, there was a span of 12 bases. The CDR3 length is 13 residues. Germline values: CDR1 ENHRY, CDR2 SYGVKD. CDR3 in amino acids: CAISQQGRETQYF. In DNA, the CDR3 is TGTGCCATCAGCCAGCAGGGGCGAGAGACCCAGTACTTC.

The chain recombines TRBV4-2 with TRBJ2-5, with 12 bases lining up with TRBD2. Per the germline V gene, CDR1 is LGHNA and CDR2 is YNFKEQ. Unmatched junction bases numbered 5, after V lost 4 bases and J lost 5 bases. The CDR3 runs to 15 residues. The CDR3, as DNA: TGTGCCAGCAGCCCCACTAGCGGGGGGTCGGAGACCCAGTACTTC. Its translation: CASSPTSGGSETQYF.

This clone was observed once. The chain uses TRBV2 and TRBJ2-5; a weak D match, TRBD2 (5 bases). V lost 7 bases and J lost 1, with 16 bases in between. This CDR3 has 15 amino acids. Germline CDR1 SNHLY, CDR2 FYNNEI. This CDR3 reads CASTLGRGSQETQYF. CDR3 nucleotide sequence: TGTGCCAGCACCCTAGGGCGAGGGTCCCAAGAGACCCAGTACTTC.

Only a few counts were recorded for this clone. The V call is TRBV9, the J call TRBJ2-5; D uncertain. Germline loops: CDR1 SGDLS, CDR2 YYNGEE. The length of the CDR3 is 15 residues. Trimming removed 4 bases from V and 3 bases from J, with 16 bases in between. CDR3 DNA sequence: TGTGCCAGCAGCCTCCAAGCAATATCCGAAGAGACCCAGTACTTC. Its protein is CASSLQAISEETQYF.

The chain links TRBV20-1 to TRBJ1-4; D possibly corresponds to TRBD1 (5 bases). Trimming shortened V by 4 bases and J by 10 bases, and 10 bases separated the two germline ends. The CDR3 covers 11 residues. The germline V gene encodes CDR1 DFQATT and CDR2 SNEGSKA (reference sequence). CDR3: CSAIPGGKLFF. CDR3 nucleotides: TGCAGTGCTATTCCCGGGGGAAAACTGTTTTTT.

J is TRBJ2-7 and V is TRBV7-2, with TRBD1 matching over 9 bases. This CDR3 spans 15 amino acids. The V gene's germline CDR1 is SGHTA and CDR2 FQGNSA. V was pared by 0 bases and J by 5 bases, with 5 bases of the junction left unmatched. CDR3 sequence reads: CASSLAPGQGHEQYF. The CDR3 DNA sequence: TGTGCCAGCAGCTTAGCCCCGGGACAGGGACACGAGCAGTACTTC.

As DNA, the CDR3 is TGTGCCAGCAGTTACGAGGGGGCGAACACTGAAGCTTTCTTT. Residues: CASSYEGANTEAFF. The chain combines TRBV6-5 with TRBJ1-1; 7 nucleotides line up with TRBD1. Germline trimming cut 2 bases from V and 1 base from J; bases unmatched to any gene: 1. Germline V gene data show CDR1 as MNHEY and CDR2 as SVGAGI. This CDR3 comprises 14 residues.

This clone was seen a handful of times. This CDR3 is CASSLGGGGTETQYF. The CDR3 DNA sequence: TGTGCCAGCAGCTTAGGGGGCGGGGGGACAGAGACCCAGTACTTC. The chain has TRBV7-2 and TRBJ2-5, with 8 bases that match TRBD2. Trimming cost V 1 base and J 4 bases; bases outside gene matches: 5. Germline values: CDR1 SGHTA, CDR2 FQGNSA. The CDR3 is 15 amino acids.

This chain links TRBV6-1 with TRBJ2-3; 8 bases line up with TRBD1. The junction had 20 bases not matched to a gene; V was cut back by 2 bases and J by 1 base. Germline values: CDR1 MNHNS, CDR2 SASEGT. There are 21 residues in the CDR3. The CDR3 DNA is TGTGCCAGCAGTGAAAAGAAGAGTGTGACAGGGGCCTCGACCCGCACAGATACGCAGTATTTT. Its translation is CASSEKKSVTGASTRTDTQYF.